This TCR beta chain originates from a study of glioma-infiltrating T cells. Study-wide results and caveats: Gliomas, especially low-grade, showed above-expected tissue-blood divergence; non-neoplastic patients showed below.

This clonotype was counted only a few times. Its cognate antigen is unknown. TCR alpha and beta CDR3 regions were amplified from RNA using iRepertoire nested multiplex PCR. For one-step reverse transcription and amplification, about 90-450 ng of tissue mRNA or PBMC total RNA was used. TCRdb called the multiplex PCR reads again in MiXCR, with one record for every CDR3 protein. The table has approximately 89,000 distinct CDR3 sequences, about 23% seen once; the top ten hold over 5%. CDR1 and CDR2 from the germline V gene are MNHNS and SASEGT. V dropped 2 bases and J dropped 0; count of bases not matched to a gene: 4. This CDR3 has 15 amino acids.

This chain links TRBV6-1 with TRBJ2-7; the match to TRBD2 covers 7 bases. The TCR originated in a human donor with low-grade glioma or glioblastoma, undergoing nonglioma brain surgery, or in good health (not recorded which). The sample consisted of glioma tissue, nonneoplastic brain tissue, or PBMCs (not recorded which). Here the CDR3 reads CASSESSGGSYEQYF. The CDR3 nucleotides read TGTGCCAGCAGTGAATCTAGCGGAGGCTCCTACGAGCAGTACTTC.